A selection of T cell receptor beta chains follows, all from one sample in a study of T cells in localized non-small cell lung cancer. Some clones are missing from TCRdb's copy, which holds only in-frame ones; the method was immunoSEQ multiplex PCR. The data hold tens of thousands of clones, with 80% to 95% observed a single time. The sample here was peripheral blood, taken before any cancer treatment. The source is a female donor of 60 years or more with stage I lung adenocarcinoma. Each CDR3 is given with its conserved first and last residue. A D gene is named only where the DNA matches it firmly. A clone size is listed for some rows: how often the clone was seen (once, few, many), or a class if it is expanded.

abundance	j_gene	v_gene	d_gene	CDR3aa	CDR3nt
once	TRBJ1-5	TRBV28	.	CASSSSDQPQHF	TGTGCCAGCAGTTCTTCCGATCAGCCCCAGCATTTT
.	TRBJ1-2	TRBV7-2	.	CASSLLSNYGYTF	TGTGCCAGCAGCTTACTTTCTAACTATGGCTACACCTTC
.	TRBJ1-2	TRBV5-1	.	CASSYTGGPGGYGYTF	TGCGCCAGCAGCTACACCGGGGGGCCGGGGGGCTATGGCTACACCTTC
.	TRBJ1-5	TRBV19	TRBD1	CASSIQGQGVNQPQHF	TGTGCCAGTAGTATTCAGGGACAGGGGGTCAATCAGCCCCAGCATTTT
once	TRBJ2-5	TRBV7-2	.	CASSRASSETQYF	TGTGCCAGCAGCCGCGCTAGCTCAGAGACCCAGTACTTC
.	TRBJ2-3	TRBV7-3	TRBD2	CASSLTSGGRDTQYF	TGTGCCAGCAGCTTAACTAGCGGGGGGAGAGATACGCAGTATTTT
.	TRBJ2-7	TRBV7-8	.	CASSLGGGNSYEQYF	TGTGCCAGCAGCCTCGGAGGGGGTAACTCCTACGAGCAGTACTTC
.	TRBJ2-3	TRBV19	.	CASRSGADTQYF	TGTGCCAGTAGGTCAGGTGCAGATACGCAGTATTTT
.	TRBJ2-7	TRBV7-9	TRBD2	CASSVGLAGGPSYEQYF	TGTGCCAGCAGCGTCGGACTAGCGGGGGGCCCCTCCTACGAGCAGTACTTC
.	TRBJ1-4	TRBV2	.	CASSESGGREEKLFF	TGTGCCAGCAGTGAATCTGGGGGGCGGGAGGAAAAACTGTTTTTT
.	TRBJ1-4	TRBV30	.	CAWSVRRSPAYNEKLFF	TGTGCCTGGAGTGTAAGGCGTTCTCCAGCCTATAATGAAAAACTGTTTTTT
.	TRBJ2-1	TRBV7-6	TRBD2	CASRGSGGNEQFF	TGTGCCAGCAGGGGCAGCGGGGGGAATGAGCAGTTCTTC
.	TRBJ2-5	TRBV5-4	.	CASSLVRAGEETQYF	TGTGCCAGCAGCTTGGTTCGGGCAGGGGAAGAGACCCAGTACTTC
.	TRBJ2-2	TRBV28	TRBD2	CASRNGGAGELFF	TGTGCCAGCAGGAACGGGGGGGCCGGGGAGCTGTTTTTT
.	TRBJ2-7	TRBV7-7	TRBD2	CASSLARGGFYEQYF	TGTGCTAGCAGCTTGGCCCGGGGGGGCTTCTACGAGCAGTACTTC
.	TRBJ2-7	TRBV18	TRBD2	CASSPLSQTSGGSNEQYF	TGTGCCAGCTCACCACTATCCCAGACTAGCGGGGGTAGTAACGAGCAGTACTTC
.	TRBJ1-1	TRBV14	TRBD1	CASSPTGAFLLNTEAFF	TGTGCCAGCAGCCCGACAGGGGCTTTTCTACTGAACACTGAAGCTTTCTTT
once	TRBJ1-2	TRBV19	TRBD1	CASSGGQGASIGYTF	TGTGCCAGTAGTGGGGGACAGGGGGCTTCGATTGGCTACACCTTC
.	TRBJ1-2	TRBV5-4	.	CASSLYSGDYGYTF	TGTGCCAGCAGCTTGTACAGCGGGGACTATGGCTACACCTTC
.	TRBJ1-1	TRBV29-1	TRBD1	CSVVNRGGTEAFF	TGCAGCGTTGTTAACAGGGGGGGGACTGAAGCTTTCTTT
.	TRBJ1-6	TRBV28	TRBD1	CASRLFWTGTSPLHF	TGTGCCAGCAGACTCTTCTGGACAGGGACTTCACCCCTCCACTTT
.	TRBJ1-2	TRBV29-1	TRBD1	CSVERQGGEYGYTF	TGCAGCGTCGAAAGACAGGGAGGGGAGTATGGCTACACCTTC
.	TRBJ1-1	TRBV7-2	.	CASSLYGGRDTEAFF	TGTGCCAGCAGCTTATACGGGGGGCGGGACACTGAAGCTTTCTTT
.	TRBJ2-5	TRBV7-9	TRBD1	CASSLDGTGRGETQYF	TGTGCCAGCAGCTTAGACGGGACAGGGCGCGGGGAGACCCAGTACTTC
.	TRBJ1-3	TRBV11-3	TRBD1	CASSPGQGPGNTIYF	TGTGCCAGCAGCCCAGGACAGGGCCCTGGAAACACCATATATTTT
.	TRBJ2-3	TRBV9	.	CASSRGASTDTQYF	TGTGCCAGCAGTCGGGGGGCTAGCACAGATACGCAGTATTTT
.	TRBJ2-7	TRBV7-2	TRBD1	CASSSRTGNEQYF	TGTGCCAGCAGCTCCAGGACAGGGAACGAGCAGTACTTC
.	TRBJ1-2	TRBV13	TRBD1	CASSLDQGATLGYTF	TGTGCCAGCAGCTTAGACCAGGGGGCTACCCTTGGCTACACCTTC
.	TRBJ1-2	TRBV19	.	CASSPGAQERYGYTF	TGTGCCAGTAGTCCGGGGGCACAGGAGCGCTATGGCTACACCTTC
.	TRBJ2-1	TRBV5-6	.	CASSLASYNEQFF	TGTGCCAGCAGCTTGGCCTCCTACAATGAGCAGTTCTTC
.	TRBJ1-1	TRBV7-6	.	CASSLERQGNTEAFF	TGTGCCAGCAGCTTAGAGAGGCAGGGCAACACTGAAGCTTTCTTT
.	TRBJ1-4	TRBV6-5	.	CASRAGKLFF	TGTGCCAGCAGGGCGGGAAAACTGTTTTTT
.	TRBJ2-2	TRBV30	TRBD1	CAWRNNRGHRGAVF	TGTGCCTGGAGGAACAACAGGGGCCACCGGGGAGCTGTTTTT
.	TRBJ2-6	TRBV30	.	CAWRTPGANVLTF	TGTGCCTGGAGGACCCCTGGGGCCAACGTCCTGACTTTC